A single sample is the source of the 24 T cell receptor beta chains below, sequenced in a study of T cell responses to AZD1222 COVID-19 vaccine. Here immunoSEQ multiplex PCR was the method, and the copy in TCRdb shows in-frame clones only, minus some. The sample holds over 100,000 clones, roughly 89% seen once. The sequenced sample was peripheral blood, obtained on day 0 of AZD1222 vaccination. These receptors were obtained from an adult in good health.

This clone was found once. Other DNA sequences from this sample encode an identical CDR3 as well. The V and J genes are TRBV7-9 and TRBJ1-5; D gene uncertain. Germline-derived CDR1 and CDR2 are SEHNR and FQNEAQ (reference sequence). CDR3 length equals 12 residues. Between the trimmed V and J ends, which lost 1 base and 4 bases, there was a span of 2 bases. CDR3 bases: TGTGCCAGCAGCTTAGATAATCAGCCCCAGCATTTT. Translated: CASSLDNQPQHF.

V usage is TRBV29-1 and J usage is TRBJ2-5; D tentatively reads TRBD1 or TRBD2 (5 bases each). V was clipped by 6 bases and J by 1 base, with 18 bases between them. From germline, CDR1 is SQVTM and CDR2 ANQGSEA. The CDR3 is made up of 15 amino acids. Here the CDR3 DNA reads TGCAGCGTCGGTATGCGAGGGGCCCTCCAAGAGACCCAGTACTTC. It codes for CSVGMRGALQETQYF.

The V gene is TRBV11-2, the J gene TRBJ2-7; the D is unclear. Trimming left V 0 bases short and J 2 bases short, with 5 bases between. The CDR3 consists of 13 residues. Germline V gene data show CDR1 as SGHAT and CDR2 as FQNNGV. CDR3 DNA sequence: TGTGCCAGCAGCTTAGAACTAACCTACGAGCAGTACTTC. Its translation: CASSLELTYEQYF.

This clone was counted between two and nine times. The CDR3 DNA reads TGTGCCAGCAGTTTACGATTCTCGTACAATGAGCAGTTCTTC. Its protein is CASSLRFSYNEQFF. The rearrangement joins TRBV27 to TRBJ2-1, with D unclear. CDR1 is MNHEY, CDR2 SMNVEV, per germline (reference sequence). The CDR3 length is 14 residues. V was cut by 2 bases and J by 4 bases, with 9 bases left in between.

The rearrangement uses TRBV6-5 and TRBJ1-1; D is uncertain. This CDR3 comprises 11 residues. The V end was cut by 8 bases, the J end by 0 bases, with 4 bases between. Germline loops: CDR1 MNHEY, CDR2 SVGAGI. CDR3 sequence reads: CASLMNTEAFF. The CDR3 bases are TGTGCCAGCCTGATGAACACTGAAGCTTTCTTT.

This chain joins TRBV18 and TRBJ1-2; 9 positions match TRBD1. The germline gives CDR1 KGHSH, CDR2 LQKENI. The CDR3 runs 15 residues. With 2 bases clipped from V and 4 bases from J, the junction kept 5 bases outside the gene matches. The CDR3: CASSPVTGGTYGYTF. The CDR3 nucleotides read TGTGCCAGCTCACCAGTTACAGGGGGCACCTATGGCTACACCTTC. Variable domain in full (rest from reference TRBV18 and TRBJ1-2): NAGVMQNPRHLVRRRGQEARLRCSPMKGHSHVYWYRQLPEEGLKFMVYLQKENIIDESGMPKERFSAEFPKEGPSILRIQQVVRGDSAAYFCASSPVTGGTYGYTFGSGTRLTVV.

The CDR3 reads CATSDSSRDNEQFF. CDR3 nucleotide sequence: TGTGCCACCAGTGATTCATCCAGGGACAATGAGCAGTTCTTC. The chain is built from TRBV24-1 and TRBJ2-1; a weak D match, TRBD1 (5 bases). Germline V gives CDR1 KGHDR, CDR2 SFDVKD. The V end was cut by 2 bases, the J end by 5 bases, with 9 bases between. This CDR3 is built from 14 residues.

There are a few counts of this clone. The chain has TRBV27 and TRBJ2-3; D is uncertain. V was cut by 4 bases and J by 1 base, with 12 bases left in between. Germline V gene data show CDR1 as MNHEY and CDR2 as SMNVEV (reference sequence). The CDR3 totals 15 residues. The CDR3 bases are TGTGCCAGCAGTTCCACAAACTCTGGCACAGATACGCAGTATTTT. It codes for CASSSTNSGTDTQYF.

The rearrangement joins TRBV7-9 to TRBJ1-5; possibly TRBD1 for D (5 bases). CDR1 is SEHNR and CDR2 is FQNEAQ in the germline V gene (reference sequence). CDR3 size: 13 residues. Deletions cut 6 bases from V and 11 bases from J, with 17 bases between. CDR3 loop: CASSQSGGTAQHF. CDR3 nucleotide sequence: TGTGCCAGCAGTCAATCTGGGGGGACTGCCCAGCATTTT.

CDR3 nucleotide sequence: TGTGCCAGCAGTAACCCGGGCAGGACTGGGGAGCAGTACTTC. Protein sequence: CASSNPGRTGEQYF. The chain uses TRBV6-2 or TRBV6-3 and TRBJ2-7; TRBD2 is a possible D gene (5 bases). V lost 5 bases to trimming and J lost 7 bases, with 18 bases between them. This CDR3 spans 14 amino acids. Germline V lookup: CDR1 MNHEY, CDR2 SVGEGT.

The gene calls are TRBV6-5 and TRBJ2-7; 7 bases match TRBD1. The CDR3 contains 15 residues. The V gene's germline CDR1 is MNHEY and CDR2 SVGAGI. Unmatched junction bases numbered 10, after V lost 6 bases and J lost 2 bases. CDR3: CASRALTGHTYEQYF. CDR3 nucleotides: TGTGCCAGCAGGGCGCTGACAGGGCACACCTACGAGCAGTACTTC.

The rearrangement uses TRBV6-2 or TRBV6-3 and TRBJ1-2; 7 nucleotides line up with TRBD1. The CDR3 has 13 amino acids. V lost 2 bases to trimming and J lost 8 bases; unmatched junction nucleotides: 5. In germline, CDR1 is MNHEY, CDR2 SVGEGT. The CDR3 DNA is TGTGCCAGCAGTTACATCAGGGGGGAAGGCTACACCTTC. This codes for CASSYIRGEGYTF.

This clone was counted a single time. This chain links TRBV6-1 with TRBJ1-1; D uncertain. This CDR3 spans 11 amino acids. The germline V and J ends were trimmed by 6 bases and 7 bases, with 9 bases remaining between them. CDR1 and CDR2 from the germline V gene are MNHNS and SASEGT. The CDR3 DNA follows: TGTGCCAGCAGGTTAGAGGGTGAAGCTTTCTTT. As protein: CASRLEGEAFF.

DNA for the CDR3: TGTGCCAGCAGCCCCGCCGAGGGAGATGGCCAGCCCCAGCATTTT. Its protein product is CASSPAEGDGQPQHF. The chain has TRBV28 and TRBJ1-5; D uncertain. Trimming stripped 6 bases from V and 7 bases from J, with 19 bases between. Germline V lookup: CDR1 MDHEN, CDR2 SYDVKM. This CDR3 is built from 15 residues.

The V and J genes are TRBV9 and TRBJ2-3; 15 positions match TRBD2. This CDR3 comprises 18 residues. Germline-derived CDR1 and CDR2 are SGDLS and YYNGEE. With 1 base clipped from V and 3 bases from J, the junction kept 6 bases outside the gene matches. This CDR3 is CASSVSGTSGRWTDTQYF. CDR3 DNA sequence: TGTGCCAGCAGCGTATCGGGGACTAGCGGGAGGTGGACAGATACGCAGTATTTT.

The chain couples TRBV6-6 to TRBJ1-5; the D is unclear. The germline V gene encodes CDR1 MNHNY and CDR2 SVGAGI (reference sequence). This CDR3 spans 15 amino acids. V gave up 2 bases and J gave up 5 bases, with 13 bases separating them. The CDR3 spells CASSYGGFPDQPQHF. The CDR3 region has the DNA TGTGCCAGCAGTTACGGAGGATTCCCTGATCAGCCCCAGCATTTT.

The gene calls are TRBV6-4 and TRBJ1-1, with 7 bases fitting TRBD1. This CDR3 has 13 residues. Germline-derived CDR1 and CDR2 are MRHNA and SNTAGT. After removal of 3 bases from V and 3 bases from J, the junction contained 1 base not matched to a gene. CDR3 DNA: TGTGCCAGCAGTGAAACAGGGGACACTGAAGCTTTCTTT. Its protein product is CASSETGDTEAFF.

The chain carries TRBV5-1 and TRBJ2-1; 7 bases agree with TRBD2. V trimming: 3 bases; J trimming: 5 bases; junction bases outside the gene matches: 11. The CDR3 runs 16 residues. Germline-derived CDR1 and CDR2 are SGHRS and YFSETQ. This CDR3 reads CASSSTSRRANNEQFF. Here the CDR3 DNA reads TGCGCCAGCAGCTCGACTAGCCGACGAGCCAACAATGAGCAGTTCTTC. Supplemented by reference TRBV5-1 and TRBJ2-1, the full variable domain reads KAGVTQTPRYLIKTRGQQVTLSCSPISGHRSVSWYQQTPGQGLQFLFEYFSETQRNKGNFPGRFSGRQFSNSRSEMNVSTLELGDSALYLCASSSTSRRANNEQFFGPGTRLTVL.

There are a few counts of this clone. In DNA form, the CDR3 reads TGTGCCAGCATGGAGACCCCGAAGGGCAATGAGCAGTTCTTC. Its translation: CASMETPKGNEQFF. The rearrangement links TRBV2 to TRBJ2-1; D unclear. V was cut by 7 bases and J by 6 bases, with 16 bases left in between. The CDR3 covers 14 residues. Germline V lookup: CDR1 SNHLY, CDR2 FYNNEI.

The chain joins TRBV19 to TRBJ2-1; 8 nucleotides line up with TRBD2. Germline CDR1 and CDR2: LNHDA and SQIVND (reference sequence). Trimming took 2 bases from V and 3 from J; bases not matched to a gene: 21. The CDR3 loop spans 21 amino acids. As DNA, the CDR3 is TGTGCCAGTAGTATACTCGGCAGGGGAAACTTAGCGGGGAGAAACTACAATGAGCAGTTCTTC. Its protein is CASSILGRGNLAGRNYNEQFF.

This sequence joins TRBV12-5 and TRBJ2-1; 9 nucleotides line up with TRBD1. This CDR3 contains 15 residues. V lost 5 bases and J lost 4; bases outside the gene matches: 6. Per germline, CDR1 LGHNT and CDR2 FRNRAP. Here the CDR3 DNA reads TGTGCTAGTGGTACAGGGGGCGCCACGTACAATGAGCAGTTCTTC. Translated: CASGTGGATYNEQFF.

This clone is a singleton in its sample. V usage is TRBV7-2 and J usage is TRBJ2-7; 8 nucleotides agree with TRBD2. J gave up 6 bases and V 1 base, and 5 bases lay outside the gene matches. The CDR3 extends over 14 amino acids. The V gene's germline CDR1 is SGHTA and CDR2 FQGNSA. CDR3 amino acids: CASSLGGTRGEQYF. The CDR3 DNA reads as TGTGCCAGCAGCTTAGGCGGGACTAGAGGCGAGCAGTACTTC.

This chain joins TRBV10-3 and TRBJ1-5; unclear D gene. Between the trimmed V and J ends, which lost 10 bases and 3 bases, there was a span of 13 bases. Germline V gives CDR1 ENHRY, CDR2 SYGVKD. The CDR3 is 13 amino acids. For the CDR3, the DNA is TGTGCCACCCGACATCGGCCCAATCAGCCCCAGCATTTT. Translating it yields CATRHRPNQPQHF.

The V and J genes are TRBV12-2 and TRBJ2-7. TRBV12-2 is reported as a pseudogene. This CDR3 has 15 amino acids. This CDR3 reads CASRLGLEKGYEQYF. DNA for the CDR3: TGTGCAAGTCGCTTAGGGTTGGAGAAGGGTTACGAGCAGTACTTC.